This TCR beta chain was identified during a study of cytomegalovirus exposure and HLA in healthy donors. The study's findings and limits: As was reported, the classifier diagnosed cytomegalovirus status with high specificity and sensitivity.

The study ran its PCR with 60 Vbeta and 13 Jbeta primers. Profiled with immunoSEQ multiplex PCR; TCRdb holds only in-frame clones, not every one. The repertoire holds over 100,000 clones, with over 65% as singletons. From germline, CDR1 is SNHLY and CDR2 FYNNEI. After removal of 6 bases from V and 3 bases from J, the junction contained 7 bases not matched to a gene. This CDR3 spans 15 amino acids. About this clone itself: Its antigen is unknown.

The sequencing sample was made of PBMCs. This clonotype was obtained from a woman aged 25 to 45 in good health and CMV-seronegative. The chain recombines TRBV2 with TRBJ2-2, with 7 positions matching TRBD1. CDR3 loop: CASRATGAYTGELFF. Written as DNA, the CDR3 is TGTGCCAGCAGAGCTACAGGGGCCTACACCGGGGAGCTGTTTTTT.